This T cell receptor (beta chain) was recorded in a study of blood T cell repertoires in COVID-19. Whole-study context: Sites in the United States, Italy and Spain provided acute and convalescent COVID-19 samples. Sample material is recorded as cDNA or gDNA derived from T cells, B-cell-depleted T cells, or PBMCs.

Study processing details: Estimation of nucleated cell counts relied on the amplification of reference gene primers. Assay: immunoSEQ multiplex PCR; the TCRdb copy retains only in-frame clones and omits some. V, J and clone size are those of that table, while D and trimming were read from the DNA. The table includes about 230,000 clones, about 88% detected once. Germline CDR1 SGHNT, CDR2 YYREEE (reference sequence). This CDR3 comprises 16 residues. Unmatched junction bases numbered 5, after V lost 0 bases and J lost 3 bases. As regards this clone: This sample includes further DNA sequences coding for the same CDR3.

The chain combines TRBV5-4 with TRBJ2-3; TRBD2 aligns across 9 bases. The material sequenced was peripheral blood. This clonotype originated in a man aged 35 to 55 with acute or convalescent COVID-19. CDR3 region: CASSLGTSGSTDTQYF. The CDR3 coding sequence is TGTGCCAGCAGCTTGGGCACTAGCGGGTCTACAGATACGCAGTATTTT.